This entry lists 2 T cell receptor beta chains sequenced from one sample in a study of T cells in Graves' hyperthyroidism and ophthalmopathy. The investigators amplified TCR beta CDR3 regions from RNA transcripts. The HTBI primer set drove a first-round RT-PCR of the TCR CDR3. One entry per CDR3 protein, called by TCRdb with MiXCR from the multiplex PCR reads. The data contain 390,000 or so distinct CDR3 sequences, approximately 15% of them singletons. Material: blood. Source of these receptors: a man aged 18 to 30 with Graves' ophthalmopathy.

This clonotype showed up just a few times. CDR3 DNA: TGTGCCAGCAGTTTTGGTAGAGGGGGCGCTGCTCTGAACACCGGGGAGCTGTTTTTT. Protein: CASSFGRGGAALNTGELFF. The V and J genes are TRBV27 and TRBJ2-2; 7 nucleotides match TRBD1. The length of the CDR3 is 19 residues. Germline-derived CDR1 and CDR2 are MNHEY and SMNVEV (reference sequence). J gave up 1 base and V 3 bases, and 14 bases lay outside the gene matches.

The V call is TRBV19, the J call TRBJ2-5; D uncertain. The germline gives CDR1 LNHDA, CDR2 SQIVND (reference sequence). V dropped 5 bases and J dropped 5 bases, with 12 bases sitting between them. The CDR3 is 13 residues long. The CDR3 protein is CASSGVMGETQYF. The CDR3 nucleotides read TGTGCCAGTAGTGGGGTAATGGGGGAGACCCAGTACTTC.